This T cell receptor beta chain was captured in a study of Ad26.COV2.S vaccination and SARS-CoV-2 variants. Study-level information: Administration of Ad26.COV2.S was intramuscular, either once or twice 56 days apart.

Assay: immunoSEQ multiplex PCR; the TCRdb copy retains only in-frame clones and omits some. The table shows approximately 410,000 clones, with 92% occurring only once. Treatment denoted: about 20 received Ad26.COV2.S at low or high dose, single or two shots; about five received placebo; per-sample allocation not given. Vaccine and placebo recipients were sampled on day 63 after the first injection. The table lists this clone with a count of one. Sequencing used peripheral blood, obtained in a trial of Ad26.COV2.S vaccine versus placebo. The receptor was derived from a person between 18 and 65 years old who received the Ad26.COV2.S COVID-19 vaccine or a placebo.

CDR3 sequence: CAWSGSILRDRIAQKLFF. The CDR3 nucleotides read TGTGCCTGGAGCGGCTCGATTCTCCGGGACAGAATAGCGCAAAAACTGTTTTTT. V and J are TRBV30 and TRBJ1-4; TRBD1 aligns across 7 bases. V lost 3 bases and J lost 9; bases outside the gene matches: 22. CDR3 length equals 18 residues. Germline assignment: CDR1 GTSNPN and CDR2 SVGIG (reference sequence).